This T cell receptor beta chain was profiled in a study of shared clonotypes between healthy human individuals. The CDR3 totals 15 residues. CDR1 MNHEY and CDR2 SVGAGI come from the germline V gene. J was trimmed by 4 bases and V by 3 bases; bases with no gene match: 7. Some clones are missing from TCRdb's copy, which holds only in-frame ones; the method was immunoSEQ multiplex PCR. The sample yields more than 400,000 clones, about 95% seen once. This receptor was obtained from a woman in her twenties or thirties in good health. The sample taken for sequencing was naive CD4+ T cells sorted from blood. Subset reported: CD45RA+ positively selected. The gene calls are TRBV6-5 and TRBJ2-7, with 9 positions matching TRBD1. As DNA, the CDR3 is TGTGCCAGCAGTTATCTACAGGGGGCTGGTTACGAGCAGTACTTC. Its translation: CASSYLQGAGYEQYF.